What follows are 12 T cell receptor beta chains derived from one specimen sequenced in a study of blood T cell repertoires in COVID-19. Sequencing used immunoSEQ multiplex PCR; TCRdb keeps in-frame clones, though not all of them. The table shows about 98,000 clones, with around 80% occurring only once. Sequenced: peripheral blood. The receptors were sampled from a man aged 55 to 70 with acute or convalescent COVID-19.

The chain carries TRBV5-1 and TRBJ2-3, with a weak D call TRBD2 (6 bases). Trimming stripped 4 bases from V and 2 bases from J, with 20 bases between. This CDR3 is built from 17 residues. Germline V gene data show CDR1 as SGHRS and CDR2 as YFSETQ. The CDR3 bases are TGCGCCAGCAGCCGGGATGGGGGAGCGGGCGCCACAGATACGCAGTATTTT. It encodes CASSRDGGAGATDTQYF.

The genes are TRBV10-3 and TRBJ1-6; D is ambiguous. CDR1 and CDR2 from the germline V gene are ENHRY and SYGVKD. CDR3 length: 15 amino acids. The V end lost 3 bases, the J end lost 0 bases, and 6 bases lay between the germline ends. CDR3 region: CAISEVDSYNSPLHF. CDR3 DNA sequence: TGTGCCATCAGTGAAGTAGACTCCTATAATTCACCCCTCCACTTT.

The genes are TRBV12-3 or TRBV12-4 and TRBJ2-7; a possible D gene is TRBD2 (5 bases). The germline V and J ends were trimmed by 4 bases and 4 bases, with 8 bases remaining between them. CDR3 length: 12 residues. The CDR3 sequence is CASSSGNYEQYF. The CDR3, as DNA: TGTGCCAGCAGTTCCGGGAATTACGAGCAGTACTTC.

The V and J genes are TRBV5-6 and TRBJ2-7; D unresolved. Per germline, CDR1 SGHDT and CDR2 YYEEEE. This CDR3 spans 13 amino acids. V lost 1 base and J lost 3, with 8 bases in between. The CDR3 DNA follows: TGTGCCAGCAGCTTGAACAGTGTCTACGAGCAGTACTTC. This codes for CASSLNSVYEQYF.

This clone was seen a handful of times. Other DNA sequences in the same sample also yield this CDR3. This chain joins TRBV19 and TRBJ1-1, with D possibly matching TRBD1 (5 bases). The CDR3 has 14 amino acids. Trimming left V 4 bases short and J 2 bases short, with 11 bases between. Germline loops: CDR1 LNHDA, CDR2 SQIVND (reference sequence). CDR3 region: CASSTVQGNTEAFF. Here the CDR3 DNA reads TGTGCCAGTAGTACCGTTCAGGGAAACACTGAAGCTTTCTTT.

J is TRBJ1-2 and V is TRBV3-1 (or the pseudogene TRBV3-2); D possibly corresponds to TRBD1 (6 bases). Germline lookup yields CDR1 LGHDT and CDR2 YNNKEL (reference sequence). The CDR3 contains 16 residues. Trimming took off 1 base at V and 1 base at J, with 13 bases between the two ends. CDR3 in DNA: TGTGCCAGCAGCCAAGGAGGGGGAGGGGTTAACTATGGCTACACCTTC. Encoded protein: CASSQGGGGVNYGYTF.

This sequence joins TRBV27 and TRBJ1-2; TRBD1 matches at 8 bases. This CDR3 has 15 amino acids. The ends lost 6 bases at V and 9 bases at J; junction bases unmatched: 15. The germline V gene encodes CDR1 MNHEY and CDR2 SMNVEV (reference sequence). The DNA for the CDR3 is TGTGCCAGCAGCCGCCACCTCGGACAGGGCCTACGCTACACCTTC. This sequence encodes CASSRHLGQGLRYTF.

The chain joins TRBV7-2 to TRBJ1-1; a possible D gene is TRBD1 (5 bases). V lost 0 bases to trimming and J lost 3 bases, with 11 bases between them. CDR3 length: 15 residues. Germline V CDR1 and CDR2: SGHTA, FQGNSA. CDR3 nucleotide sequence: TGTGCCAGCAGCTTAGCGACACCCAGGGACACTGAAGCTTTCTTT. Translation: CASSLATPRDTEAFF. Full variable domain (outside the CDR3, taken from reference TRBV7-2 and TRBJ1-1): GAGVSQSPSNKVTEKGKDVELRCDPISGHTALYWYRQSLGQGLEFLIYFQGNSAPDKSGLPSDRFSAERTGGSVSTLTIQRTQQEDSAVYLCASSLATPRDTEAFFGQGTRLTVV.

The chain has TRBV30 and TRBJ2-5; D remains unclear. Germline CDR1 GTSNPN, CDR2 SVGIG (reference sequence). The CDR3 length is 13 residues. V lost 0 bases, J lost 5 bases, and 10 bases lay in between. CDR3: CAWSVLGVETQYF. The CDR3 nucleotides are TGTGCCTGGAGTGTTCTAGGAGTGGAGACCCAGTACTTC.

This clone was recorded once. The chain is built from TRBV5-1 and TRBJ2-1; tentative D call: TRBD2 (5 bases). Trimming removed 3 bases at V and 10 bases at J, with 20 bases between. Germline-derived CDR1 and CDR2 are SGHRS and YFSETQ. The CDR3 is 15 amino acids. The CDR3 DNA sequence: TGCGCCAGCAGCTCTCTCCCGGACCTCCGCGGGGAGCAGTTCTTC. Its translation is CASSSLPDLRGEQFF.

The gene calls are TRBV6-5 and TRBJ2-7; no definite D call. The CDR3 covers 13 residues. V was clipped by 8 bases and J by 4 bases, with 15 bases between them. Germline assignment: CDR1 MNHEY and CDR2 SVGAGI. CDR3 sequence (DNA): TGTGCCAGCGCTAGTCCCGCATGGTACGAGCAGTACGTC. It encodes CASASPAWYEQYV.

The chain links TRBV12-1 to TRBJ2-1; whether TRBD2, the table's D call, matches the DNA was not checked. TRBV12-1 is described as a pseudogene. The CDR3 has 19 residues. CDR3 nucleotide sequence: TGTGCCAGCAGCTTTCCGGGCCTTTGGAGGGTGAGCTCCTACAATGAGCAGTTCTTC. It yields the protein CASSFPGLWRVSSYNEQFF.